The T cell receptor beta chain described here comes from a study of T cell repertoires in cytomegalovirus infection. Overall study context: CMV epitopes in the study were HLA-C-restricted (recently identified) and HLA-B-restricted (well studied).

Germline V CDR1 and CDR2: SGHRS, YFSETQ. With 0 bases removed from V and 0 bases from J, the gap between germline ends came to 13 bases. The CDR3 totals 17 residues. The sample holds a few counts of this clonotype. The antigen remains undetermined. Via MiXCR, TCRdb re-called the reads, giving one row per CDR3 protein. This sample has hundreds of thousands of distinct CDR3 sequences, with about 33% found just once. This rearrangement joins TRBV5-1 to TRBJ2-1; D is uncertain. The sequence was obtained from a human donor in good health (CMV status not recorded). Some clones in this sample may be carry-over from other donors' samples. The input for sequencing was cultured PBMCs, taken from culture after CMV antigen stimulation. The CDR3 coding sequence is TGCGCCAGCAGCTTGGTCATAGAGATAAGCTCCTACAATGAGCAGTTCTTC. It yields the protein CASSLVIEISSYNEQFF.